Each of the 4 T cell receptor beta chains below was sequenced from the same sample in a study of cytomegalovirus exposure and HLA in healthy donors. PCR employed 60 Vbeta and 13 Jbeta primers. Clones were read by immunoSEQ multiplex PCR, and TCRdb kept only the in-frame ones, dropping some. The table has about 160,000 clones, 82% seen once. Sequencing input: PBMCs. The receptors come from a girl between 5 and 17 years old in good health and CMV-seropositive.

The J gene is TRBJ2-7, the V gene TRBV2, with D possibly being TRBD1 (6 bases). Germline CDR1 reads SNHLY; CDR2 reads FYNNEI. The CDR3 runs 14 residues. V shed 8 bases and J shed 4 bases, with 18 bases lying between them. This chain's CDR3 is CASGSTARGYEQYF. CDR3 in DNA: TGTGCCAGCGGTAGTACAGCCAGGGGTTACGAGCAGTACTTC.

Here the CDR3 reads CASGREGVTDTQYF. For the CDR3, the DNA is TGTGCTAGTGGTCGGGAGGGGGTCACAGATACGCAGTATTTT. This chain joins TRBV12-5 and TRBJ2-3, with 8 bases aligning to TRBD2. Trimming took 5 bases from V and 2 from J; bases not matched to a gene: 3. Germline V lookup: CDR1 LGHNT, CDR2 FRNRAP. This CDR3 spans 14 amino acids.

V is TRBV5-7 and J is TRBJ1-5, with D perhaps matching TRBD1 (6 bases). TRBV5-7 has ORF status, its function being uncertain. The V end was cut by 6 bases, the J end by 4 bases, with 14 bases between. The CDR3 extends over 14 amino acids. CDR3 protein: CASMTQGANQPQHF. CDR3 nucleotide sequence: TGTGCCAGCATGACACAGGGTGCGAATCAGCCCCAGCATTTT.

The CDR3 nucleotides are TGTGCCATCAGCCGATCGGAGGGAACCACTACCGAGCAGTACTTC. Translated, it gives CAISRSEGTTTEQYF. This sequence joins TRBV10-3 and TRBJ2-7, with D tentatively TRBD2 (6 bases). The ends were cut back, 6 bases at V and 6 bases at J, with 21 bases in the middle. The CDR3 consists of 15 residues. The germline V gene encodes CDR1 ENHRY and CDR2 SYGVKD.